Below, one T cell receptor (beta chain) is given with its context. Study processing details: The assay estimated nucleated cells by amplifying reference gene primers. TCRdb's copy holds only in-frame clones and misses some; the assay was immunoSEQ multiplex PCR. That table furnishes V, J and clone size, whereas the DNA furnished D and trimming. The sample contains about 180,000 clones, 80% of which appear only once. This record comes from a study of blood T cell repertoires in COVID-19. Overall study: Samples taken during acute and convalescent COVID-19 were collected in the United States, Italy and Spain. Sources were T cells, B-cell-depleted T cells, or PBMCs; the material itself was cDNA or gDNA.

Sequenced sample: peripheral blood. The clonotype originates from a man in his 70s with active or convalescent COVID-19.

DNA of the CDR3: TGCGCCAGCAGGTACGAGGGTCCTGGAAACACCATATATTTT. Its protein is CASRYEGPGNTIYF. The V call is TRBV5-1, the J call TRBJ1-3; no clear D gene. Per germline, CDR1 SGHRS and CDR2 YFSETQ. The length of the CDR3 is 14 residues. Trimming stripped 5 bases from V and 2 bases from J, with 11 bases between.